This TCR beta chain appears in the sequencing data of a study of siplizumab effects on memory and regulatory T cells (dated by TCRdb to about 2019). A note on the overall study: The effect of the anti-CD2 antibody siplizumab on alloreactive T-cell subsets was examined in allogeneic mixed lymphocyte reactions constructed from human PBMCs. Beyond this particular receptor, the publication reports: Unstimulated naive T cells appeared to be more diverse than memory T cells, and naive cells seemed to make a substantial contribution to the alloresponse. For roughly 75-97% of proliferating CD4+ or CD8+ clones, no naive or memory phenotype could be assigned. Siplizumab significantly reduced the cumulative frequency of alloreactive sequences traceable to unstimulated CD4+ memory T cells. Among mappable alloreactive CD4+ clones, the Treg-derived fraction averaged about 70% with siplizumab versus roughly 25% in control reactions. Because sequences below about 10^-5 frequency were poorly captured, only a minor fraction of alloreactive clones could be mapped to unstimulated subsets. Whether proliferating Tregs from siplizumab cultures were suppressive was not functionally confirmed.

The library was obtained by the immunoSEQ multiplex PCR assay. About 10^5 TCR templates per sample were assayed by the deep sequencing platform. Genomic DNA extracted from sorted T cells was the material used for TCRbeta CDR3 sequencing. In the paper's pipeline: The R programming language was used for clonal analysis of the TCRbeta CDR3 data. Alloreactive CD4+ and CD8+ clones were identified by comparing unstimulated samples to CFSE-low samples taken after the reaction. By matching sequences to the repertoires of sorted unstimulated Treg and non-Treg cells, each alloreactive CD4+ clone was assigned a regulatory or non-regulatory origin. Here the immuneACCESS table is served through TCRdb, limited to in-frame sequences with V and J called. Missing clones are a known gap in these copies; in checked studies unresolved V genes cover under half, and the rest lacks a known reason. That table furnishes V, J and clone size, whereas the DNA furnished D and trimming. The sample table records 90,000 to 130,000 clones; roughly 92% of these occur just once. The top ten constitute under 1.5% of the sample.

To note about this clone: Its antigen is not yet known. Base qualities were left out, and no much larger clone turns up one base away.

Sorted unstimulated T cells and proliferating T cells recovered from mixed lymphocyte reactions underwent TCRbeta CDR3 sequencing. Fresh whole blood from approximately ten HLA-typed healthy donors was used to isolate PBMCs. From the germline V gene, CDR1 is SGHRS and CDR2 is YFSETQ. The CDR3, from cysteine to phenylalanine, totals 15 residues. CDR3 DNA is the only sequence kept; it has 45 bases, read in frame from the first base. The V end loses 0 bases and the J end loses 7 bases, and a stretch of 14 bases separates them. The chain is encoded by TRBV5-1 joined to TRBJ2-4; 6 matching bases give a weak D call of TRBD1. Sequencing was done on a sample of CD4+ T cells sorted from blood. This receptor was identified in a human donor in good health. For the CDR3, the sequence is CASSLGWQGMNIQYF. DNA sequence: TGCGCCAGCAGCTTGGGGTGGCAGGGGATGAACATTCAGTACTTC. Here the CDR3 is joined to the reference TRBV5-1 and TRBJ2-4 genes, and the full variable domain is: KAGVTQTPRYLIKTRGQQVTLSCSPISGHRSVSWYQQTPGQGLQFLFEYFSETQRNKGNFPGRFSGRQFSNSRSEMNVSTLELGDSALYLCASSLGWQGMNIQYFGAGTRLSVL.